The 16 T cell receptor beta chains below all came from one sample that was sequenced in a study of blood T cell repertoires in COVID-19. The data were produced by immunoSEQ multiplex PCR, yet TCRdb's version contains in-frame clones alone and is incomplete. The sample holds over 100,000 clones, roughly 90% seen once. Sequencing was performed on peripheral blood. These receptors all come from a human donor in a cohort sampled during active COVID-19.

V usage is TRBV9 and J usage is TRBJ2-7; tentatively, D is TRBD2 (7 bases). The CDR3 consists of 16 residues. Germline lookup yields CDR1 SGDLS and CDR2 YYNGEE. V was clipped by 4 bases and J by 0 bases, with 17 bases between them. In DNA, the CDR3 is TGTGCCAGCAGCCCACGGGGGCGGGAGTCCTCCTACGAGCAGTACTTC. Translating it yields CASSPRGRESSYEQYF. The variable domain in full, completed from reference TRBV9 and TRBJ2-7, reads DSGVTQTPKHLITATGQRVTLRCSPRSGDLSVYWYQQSLDQGLQFLIQYYNGEERAKGNILERFSAQQFPDLHSELNLSSLELGDSALYFCASSPRGRESSYEQYFGPGTRLTVT.

The chain uses TRBV4-2 and TRBJ1-1; perhaps TRBD1 as D (6 bases). The CDR3 loop spans 15 amino acids. CDR1 and CDR2 (germline): LGHNA, YNFKEQ. Trimming left V 1 base short and J 0 bases short, with 9 bases between. The CDR3 DNA reads TGTGCCAGCAGCCAAGTCGACAGGCTGAACACTGAAGCTTTCTTT. This sequence encodes CASSQVDRLNTEAFF.

This chain connects TRBV28 to TRBJ1-5; TRBD1 aligns across 8 bases. CDR3 length: 17 residues. Germline CDR1 reads MDHEN; CDR2 reads SYDVKM. The V and J ends lost 3 bases and 9 bases, in that order; junction bases with no gene match: 16. Here the CDR3 reads CASSFSSGQGQMRPQHF. CDR3 bases: TGTGCCAGCAGTTTCTCCTCTGGACAGGGCCAAATGAGGCCCCAGCATTTT.

The rearrangement uses TRBV13 and TRBJ2-2, with 8 nucleotides matching TRBD1. From germline, CDR1 is PRHDT and CDR2 FYEKMQ (reference sequence). This CDR3 has 15 residues. Losses at the gene ends were 5 bases for V and 4 bases for J; bases not matched to a gene: 6. This CDR3 reads CASSTTGGFTGELFF. The CDR3 nucleotides are TGTGCCAGCAGCACCACAGGGGGTTTCACCGGGGAGCTGTTTTTT.

V usage is TRBV11-3 and J usage is TRBJ2-2; 9 nucleotides line up with TRBD2. Trimming removed 5 bases from V and 4 bases from J; junction bases left unmatched: 8. CDR1 is SGHNT and CDR2 is YENEEA in the germline V gene. The CDR3 consists of 16 residues. The CDR3 DNA follows: TGTGCCAGCAGCCCTAGCGGGACCACCTCCACCGGGGAGCTGTTTTTT. This sequence encodes CASSPSGTTSTGELFF.

The genes are TRBV9 and TRBJ2-1; TRBD1 aligns across 10 bases. J lost 4 bases, V lost 1 base, and 5 bases had no gene match. The CDR3 covers 16 residues. Per germline, CDR1 SGDLS and CDR2 YYNGEE. The CDR3 DNA reads TGTGCCAGCAGCGTACGGGGACAGGGGTTTTACAATGAGCAGTTCTTC. This translates into CASSVRGQGFYNEQFF.

The rearrangement joins TRBV7-9 to TRBJ2-1, with 7 bases lining up with TRBD1. This CDR3 spans 15 amino acids. Germline V gene sequence: CDR1 SEHNR, CDR2 FQNEAQ (reference sequence). Trimming at V came to 5 bases and at J to 6 bases, leaving 10 bases not matched to a gene. The CDR3 region is CASSAPGTDLNEQFF. The DNA for the CDR3 is TGTGCCAGCAGCGCCCCCGGGACAGACCTCAATGAGCAGTTCTTC.

V usage is TRBV6-5 and J usage is TRBJ2-5, with 8 bases lining up with TRBD1. V shed 6 bases and J 6 bases; nucleotides not matched to a gene: 6. CDR3 length: 13 residues. Germline-derived CDR1 and CDR2 are MNHEY and SVGAGI. CDR3 sequence (DNA): TGTGCCAGCAGGACGGACAGGGTAAAGACCCAGTACTTC. Translation gives CASRTDRVKTQYF.

This clone was recorded only once. The chain joins TRBV6-2 or TRBV6-3 to TRBJ2-1; 10 positions agree with TRBD2. The length of the CDR3 is 19 residues. Per germline, CDR1 MNHEY and CDR2 SVGEGT. The junction had 9 bases not matched to a gene; V was cut back by 1 base and J by 0 bases. CDR3 DNA sequence: TGTGCCAGCAGTTACTTCGCCCGGGCTAGCGGGAGCTCCTACAATGAGCAGTTCTTC. It translates to CASSYFARASGSSYNEQFF.

This chain connects TRBV6-2 or TRBV6-3 to TRBJ2-3, with 8 bases lining up with TRBD1. Germline V gene sequence: CDR1 MNHEY, CDR2 SVGEGT. The CDR3 is made up of 16 amino acids. The ends lost 2 bases at V and 4 bases at J; junction bases unmatched: 8. In nucleotides, the CDR3 is TGTGCCAGCAGTTACCTGGGACAGGAGATCTCAGATACGCAGTATTTT. Protein sequence: CASSYLGQEISDTQYF.

The chain joins TRBV4-1 to TRBJ2-1, with TRBD2 matching over 14 bases. CDR3 length: 18 residues. The trim removed 0 bases at V and 4 bases at J, leaving 5 bases unmatched. From germline, CDR1 is MGHRA and CDR2 YSYEKL. The CDR3 DNA follows: TGCGCCAGCAGCCAAGAGGGACTAGCGGGAGCTACTTACAATGAGCAGTTCTTC. This gives the protein CASSQEGLAGATYNEQFF.

The gene calls are TRBV19 and TRBJ2-1; 11 nucleotides line up with TRBD2. The CDR3 consists of 14 residues. Trimming took 5 bases from V and 6 from J; bases not matched to a gene: 3. Germline lookup yields CDR1 LNHDA and CDR2 SQIVND (reference sequence). The CDR3 DNA follows: TGTGCCAGTAGTCTAGCGGGGGGCGTCAATGAGCAGTTCTTC. It is translated as CASSLAGGVNEQFF.

This sequence joins TRBV12-5 and TRBJ2-7, with 9 nucleotides matching TRBD1. V shed 6 bases and J 6 bases; nucleotides not matched to a gene: 12. This CDR3 contains 15 residues. The V gene's germline CDR1 is LGHNT and CDR2 FRNRAP. The CDR3 DNA sequence: TGTGCTAGTGGCCCTCGGGGACAGGGACTCTTCGAGCAGTACTTC. It is translated as CASGPRGQGLFEQYF.

The chain couples TRBV11-3 to TRBJ2-1; weak D call: TRBD1 (6 bases). V gave up 4 bases and J gave up 9 bases, with 19 bases separating them. Germline V gene sequence: CDR1 SGHNT, CDR2 YENEEA. The CDR3 length is 15 residues. CDR3 sequence reads: CASSSPRYRDGEQFF. In DNA form, the CDR3 reads TGTGCCAGCAGCTCCCCTCGTTACAGGGACGGTGAGCAGTTCTTC.

The CDR3 is CASSYHQGGDEQYF. Written as DNA, the CDR3 is TGTGCCAGCAGTTACCACCAGGGCGGGGACGAGCAGTACTTC. The chain is built from TRBV6-2 or TRBV6-3 and TRBJ2-7, with a possible D match to TRBD2 (6 bases). From germline, CDR1 is MNHEY and CDR2 SVGEGT. Deletions cut 2 bases from V and 5 bases from J, with 13 bases between. This CDR3 region has 14 residues.

V usage is TRBV28 and J usage is TRBJ2-3, with 9 nucleotides matching TRBD1. The CDR3 contains 17 residues. The ends lost 6 bases at V and 8 bases at J; junction bases unmatched: 18. Germline V CDR1 and CDR2: MDHEN, SYDVKM. The DNA for the CDR3 is TGTGCCAGCAGCATGCCATCATCCGGGACAGGGATGCGTACGCAGTATTTT. Its translation is CASSMPSSGTGMRTQYF.